This T cell receptor (beta chain) was sequenced during a study of cytomegalovirus exposure and HLA in healthy donors. General observations from the study: The records held CMV serostatus as the only immune exposure information. Later work associated 16,951 TCR beta sequences with HLA alleles at 0.05 false discovery rate. As a later analysis showed, a missense DCLRE1C variant was linked to trimming of TCR beta V- and J-genes.

V lost 5 bases and J lost 7, with 18 bases in between. The germline gives CDR1 SGHTA, CDR2 FQGTGA. The CDR3 contains 15 residues. With 60 Vbeta and 13 Jbeta primers, the PCR was carried out. The method was immunoSEQ multiplex PCR; TCRdb's version includes in-frame clones alone and lacks a portion of them. The sample includes about 140,000 clones, 70% to 85% of them seen just once. This clone was picked up one time. Its antigen is currently unknown. The specimen sequenced was PBMCs. The sequence was obtained from a man aged 35 to 55 in good health and CMV-seronegative. The chain has TRBV7-3 and TRBJ2-1; D might be TRBD1 (5 bases). The CDR3 region is CASSPDQGRRNEQFF. The CDR3 region has the DNA TGTGCCAGCAGCCCAGACCAGGGCCGGCGAAATGAGCAGTTCTTC.